This T cell receptor beta chain derives from a study of blood T cell repertoires in COVID-19. In the study overall: From the United States, Italy and Spain came samples of acute and convalescent COVID-19.

Assignment of participants to cohorts was predicated upon participant-reported clinical history. The V gene's germline CDR1 is SGHTA and CDR2 FQGNSA. V was clipped by 3 bases and J by 4 bases, with 14 bases between them. The length of the CDR3 is 15 residues. The repertoire was sequenced with immunoSEQ multiplex PCR; TCRdb's copy has only in-frame clones and lacks some. The sample records hundreds of thousands of clones, more than 80% being singletons. This receptor was identified in a man over 45 who had been exposed to COVID-19. The specimen sequenced was PBMCs or T cells enriched from blood (not recorded which). The chain carries TRBV7-2 and TRBJ2-3; a possible D gene is TRBD2 (5 bases). CDR3 protein: CASSFGPPGADTQYF. The CDR3 nucleotides read TGTGCCAGCAGCTTCGGGCCCCCCGGGGCAGATACGCAGTATTTT.